These T cell receptor beta chains were read from a single sample in a study of cytomegalovirus exposure and HLA in healthy donors. Clones were sequenced by immunoSEQ multiplex PCR, and TCRdb holds only the in-frame ones, with some missing. The data contain about 160,000 clones, 75% of them singletons. Material for sequencing was PBMCs. The receptors shown here come from a woman between 45 and 60 years old in good health and CMV-seropositive. Both conserved end residues are part of each CDR3. D genes are given only for firm matches. Only part of the rows carry a size: once, few, many, or a class if the clone is expanded.

CDR3,DNA,J,D,size,V
CASSPGTGGDEQYF,TGTGCCAGCTCACCTGGGACAGGGGGCGACGAGCAGTACTTC,TRBJ2-7,TRBD1,.,TRBV18
CASSFSAPGGIYGYTF,TGTGCCAGCAGTTTCTCCGCCCCCGGGGGGATCTATGGCTACACCTTC,TRBJ1-2,.,.,TRBV27
CASQRGFYEQYF,TGTGCCAGCCAAAGGGGGTTCTACGAGCAGTACTTC,TRBJ2-7,.,.,TRBV6-1
CASSRSGDYQETQYF,TGCGCCAGCAGCAGATCGGGGGACTACCAAGAGACCCAGTACTTC,TRBJ2-5,.,.,TRBV5-1
CASSEPQGSYGYTF,TGTGCCAGCAGTGAGCCTCAGGGATCATATGGCTACACCTTC,TRBJ1-2,.,.,TRBV6-1
CASSLMYGTAYNEQFF,TGTGCCAGCAGCTTAATGTACGGGACAGCTTACAATGAGCAGTTCTTC,TRBJ2-1,TRBD1,.,TRBV7-3
CASSLEPVRTASYEQYF,TGTGCCAGCAGCTTGGAGCCCGTTAGGACAGCCTCCTACGAGCAGTACTTC,TRBJ2-7,.,.,TRBV5-6
CASSPAEGGYDIQYF,TGCGCCAGCAGCCCGGCGGAAGGGGGCTATGACATTCAGTACTTC,TRBJ2-4,TRBD1,.,TRBV5-1
CASSLDAGGRETQYF,TGCGCCAGCAGCTTGGATGCGGGCGGGCGTGAGACCCAGTACTTC,TRBJ2-5,.,.,TRBV5-1
CASSGERNQPQHF,TGTGCCAGCTCAGGGGAGAGAAATCAGCCCCAGCATTTT,TRBJ1-5,.,.,TRBV18
CASSQRTGGPARHEQFF,TGCGCCAGCAGCCAAAGAACGGGAGGGCCAGCCAGGCATGAGCAGTTCTTC,TRBJ2-1,TRBD2,.,TRBV4-1
CASSLETGEYTEAFF,TGCGCCAGCAGCTTGGAGACAGGGGAGTACACTGAAGCTTTCTTT,TRBJ1-1,TRBD1,.,TRBV5-1
CASIPSGQGNYGYTF,TGTGCCAGCATCCCATCCGGACAGGGGAACTATGGCTACACCTTC,TRBJ1-2,TRBD1,few,TRBV6-1
CASSLLGLAGFYEQYF,TGTGCCAGCAGCTTGCTGGGACTAGCGGGGTTCTACGAGCAGTACTTC,TRBJ2-7,TRBD2,.,TRBV5-6
CASSLGGRTEAFF,TGCGCCAGCAGCTTGGGGGGGAGGACTGAAGCTTTCTTT,TRBJ1-1,.,.,TRBV5-1
CASSVGHSKETQYF,TGTGCCAGCAGCGTAGGCCACAGCAAAGAGACCCAGTACTTC,TRBJ2-5,.,.,TRBV9
CASSYSDRSSGNTIYF,TGTGCCAGCAGTTACTCCGACAGGAGCTCTGGAAACACCATATATTTT,TRBJ1-3,.,few,TRBV6-5
CASSDRGTDTQYF,TGTGCCAGTAGTGACAGGGGCACAGATACGCAGTATTTT,TRBJ2-3,TRBD1,few,TRBV19
CASSVVPGGGEQFF,TGTGCCAGCAGCGTAGTTCCGGGGGGCGGGGAGCAGTTCTTC,TRBJ2-1,.,.,TRBV9
CASVARGGKATGELFF,TGTGCCAGCGTCGCAAGGGGGGGCAAGGCCACCGGGGAGCTGTTTTTT,TRBJ2-2,.,.,TRBV4-2
CASSAGTRNEQYF,TGTGCCAGCAGCGCCGGGACTAGAAACGAGCAGTACTTC,TRBJ2-7,TRBD2,.,TRBV5-4
CASSPRQGDGYTF,TGCGCCAGCAGCCCCCGACAGGGCGATGGCTACACCTTC,TRBJ1-2,TRBD1,.,TRBV4-1
CASSTDRAGANVLTF,TGTGCCAGCAGTACCGACAGGGCTGGGGCCAACGTCCTGACTTTC,TRBJ2-6,TRBD1,.,TRBV2
CASSSRGASRYTDTQYF,TGTGCCAGCAGCTCGCGGGGGGCCTCTCGCTACACAGATACGCAGTATTTT,TRBJ2-3,TRBD2,.,TRBV7-8
CASSGTSRETQYF,TGTGCCAGTAGTGGGACTAGCAGAGAGACCCAGTACTTC,TRBJ2-5,TRBD2,once,TRBV19
CASSARRVYEKLFF,TGTGCCAGCAGTGCCCGCAGGGTTTATGAAAAACTGTTTTTT,TRBJ1-4,.,.,TRBV6-4
CASSRGGAGDTQYF,TGTGCCAGCAGTCGTGGGGGGGCGGGAGATACGCAGTATTTT,TRBJ2-3,.,few,TRBV25-1
CASIKERDSPLHF,TGTGCCAGCATCAAAGAGAGGGATTCACCCCTCCACTTT,TRBJ1-6,.,.,TRBV2
CASSYDGGSGNTIYF,TGTGCCAGTAGTTATGACGGCGGCTCTGGAAACACCATATATTTT,TRBJ1-3,.,.,TRBV19
CASGLDPRGDEQFF,TGTGCTAGTGGTTTGGATCCCAGGGGGGATGAGCAGTTCTTC,TRBJ2-1,.,.,TRBV12-5
CASSLTGASYEQYF,TGTGCCAGCAGCTTAACAGGGGCCTCCTACGAGCAGTACTTC,TRBJ2-7,TRBD1,.,TRBV7-9
CASSQREVFGQYF,TGCGCCAGCAGCCAGCGGGAAGTTTTTGGGCAGTATTTT,TRBJ2-3,.,.,TRBV4-1
CSVESWEGKSGNTIYF,TGCAGCGTGGAATCCTGGGAGGGGAAATCTGGAAACACCATATATTTT,TRBJ1-3,.,.,TRBV29-1
CASSLSSYQLGDTQYF,TGTGCCAGCAGCTTATCTAGCTACCAACTAGGAGATACGCAGTATTTT,TRBJ2-3,.,.,TRBV7-3
CASSAPGTGRNEQFF,TGCGCCAGCAGTGCCCCGGGGACAGGGCGGAATGAGCAGTTCTTC,TRBJ2-1,TRBD1,few,TRBV10-2
CASSRIAQETQYF,TGTGCCAGCAGCCGGATAGCCCAAGAGACCCAGTACTTC,TRBJ2-5,.,.,TRBV7-3
CASSILLEEAHGYTF,TGTGCCAGTAGTATTCTCCTGGAGGAGGCGCATGGCTACACCTTC,TRBJ1-2,.,few,TRBV19
CASSQDRVHGYTF,TGTGCCAGCAGCCAAGACAGGGTGCATGGCTACACCTTC,TRBJ1-2,.,.,TRBV4-2
CASSLPGGTEAFF,TGCGCCAGCAGCTTGCCAGGGGGCACTGAAGCTTTCTTT,TRBJ1-1,TRBD1,few,TRBV5-1
CASSPKTGVYTDTQYF,TGTGCCAGCAGCCCGAAGACAGGGGTATACACAGATACGCAGTATTTT,TRBJ2-3,TRBD1,.,TRBV7-9
CASSYTGGVRAEAFF,TGCGCCAGCAGTTATACAGGGGGCGTTCGGGCTGAAGCTTTCTTT,TRBJ1-1,TRBD1,.,TRBV5-1
CASSPGTLQETQYF,TGTGCCAGCAGCCCCGGGACACTTCAAGAGACCCAGTACTTC,TRBJ2-5,.,once,TRBV13
CASSIARAGNQPQHF,TGTGCCAGTAGTATAGCCAGGGCGGGCAATCAGCCCCAGCATTTT,TRBJ1-5,.,.,TRBV19
CASSLARGSMNTEAFF,TGCGCCAGCAGCTTGGCGCGGGGCTCCATGAACACTGAAGCTTTCTTT,TRBJ1-1,.,.,TRBV5-1
CASSRTGVPYEQYF,TGTGCCAGCAGCCGAACAGGGGTTCCCTACGAGCAGTACTTC,TRBJ2-7,TRBD1,.,TRBV11-3
CASRGQGDTGELFF,TGTGCCAGCAGGGGACAGGGAGACACCGGGGAGCTGTTTTTT,TRBJ2-2,TRBD1,.,TRBV6-4
CASSLGGGGYNEQFF,TGCGCCAGCAGCTTGGGCGGGGGGGGATACAATGAGCAGTTCTTC,TRBJ2-1,TRBD2,.,TRBV5-1
CASSSWTELAKNIQYF,TGTGCCAGCAGCTCCTGGACAGAACTAGCCAAAAACATTCAGTACTTC,TRBJ2-4,.,.,TRBV5-6
CSVPLAGIETQYF,TGCAGCGTCCCCCTAGCGGGGATAGAGACCCAGTACTTC,TRBJ2-5,TRBD2,.,TRBV29-1
CASSLAGGPTEQYF,TGTGCCAGTAGTTTGGCAGGGGGCCCCACCGAGCAGTACTTC,TRBJ2-7,TRBD1,.,TRBV19
CASSNQRYQPQHF,TGTGCCAGTAGTAATCAGAGGTATCAGCCCCAGCATTTT,TRBJ1-5,.,.,TRBV19
CASSQSEVSGSPLHF,TGCGCCAGCAGCCAAAGTGAGGTTAGTGGGTCACCCCTCCACTTT,TRBJ1-6,.,.,TRBV4-1
CASSNKVEVTGELFF,TGTGCCAGCAGCAACAAGGTCGAGGTCACCGGGGAGCTGTTTTTT,TRBJ2-2,.,.,TRBV9
CASSSSGGSGNTIYF,TGTGCCAGCAGCTCCTCGGGAGGCTCTGGAAACACCATATATTTT,TRBJ1-3,.,.,TRBV7-9
CASSHDSTEAFF,TGTGCCAGCAGCCATGACAGCACTGAAGCTTTCTTT,TRBJ1-1,.,.,TRBV28